This is a list of T cell receptor beta chains from one sample in a study of T cell repertoires in cytomegalovirus infection. TCRdb ran MiXCR on the reads and lists one entry per CDR3 protein. The table includes about 140,000 distinct CDR3 sequences, 5.5% to 7% detected once. Source material: PBMCs. All receptors come from a human donor in good health (CMV status not recorded). Some clones in this sample may be carry-over from other donors' samples. Each CDR3 is given with its conserved first and last residue. The D gene is left open where the match is weak. The size of a clone is reported for some rows only, either as once, few or many, or as a class for expanded clones.

V	D	size	J	DNA	CDR3
TRBV7-2	TRBD2	many	TRBJ2-7	TGTGCCAGCAGGTCCGTAGCGGGGGGGCCTAGCGAGCAGTACTTC	CASRSVAGGPSEQYF
TRBV28	NA	many	TRBJ2-1	TGTGCCAGCAGTTGGGGGGCCGGTGAGCAGTTCTTC	CASSWGAGEQFF
TRBV7-2	NA	many	TRBJ2-2	TGTGCCAGCAGCTTAAGGGGCAGGGGATTGAAGACCGGGGAGCTGTTTTTT	CASSLRGRGLKTGELFF
TRBV12-5	NA	NA	TRBJ1-1	TGTGCTAGTGCCATCGGACAGTCGGCTGAAGCTTTCTTT	CASAIGQSAEAFF
TRBV12-3/TRBV12-4	TRBD1	many	TRBJ2-1	TGTGCCAGCAGTCCGTTCGGGACAGGGAACGATGAGCAGTTCTTC	CASSPFGTGNDEQFF
TRBV14	NA	many	TRBJ1-4	TGTGCCAGCAGCCAAGTACGGGCAACTAATGAAAAACTGTTTTTT	CASSQVRATNEKLFF
TRBV20-1	NA	few	TRBJ1-5	TGCAGTGCTACGGCCATAGGAGGCAATCAGCCCCAGCATTTT	CSATAIGGNQPQHF
TRBV18	NA	few	TRBJ2-1	TGTGCCAGCTCACCACCATTTCGACGGAATGAGCAGTTCTTC	CASSPPFRRNEQFF
TRBV12-3/TRBV12-4	TRBD1	many	TRBJ1-2	TGTGCCAGCAGTCCCTCTGACAGGGGGGGATACGGCTACACCTTC	CASSPSDRGGYGYTF
TRBV3-1	TRBD2	many	TRBJ2-1	TGTGCCAGCAGCCAAGGTTTTAGCGGGGGGGCCAATGAGCAGTTCTTC	CASSQGFSGGANEQFF
TRBV10-3	NA	many	TRBJ1-5	TGTGCCATCAGGGGGGAACAGGGCCTTAATCAGCCCCAGCATTTT	CAIRGEQGLNQPQHF
TRBV7-2	NA	many	TRBJ1-2	TGTGCCAGCAGCGGACACTATGGCTACACCTTC	CASSGHYGYTF
TRBV20-1	TRBD1	NA	TRBJ2-7	TGCAGTTCTAGATCGATTCCGGGACAGGGGAGCTACGAGCAGTACTTC	CSSRSIPGQGSYEQYF
TRBV28	NA	NA	TRBJ1-2	TGTGCCAGCAGTTCCACCCTTCCTTATGGCTACACCTTC	CASSSTLPYGYTF
TRBV4-1	TRBD1	many	TRBJ1-2	TGCGCCAGCAGCCTACTCGACAGGGTAGGCTATGGCTACACCTTC	CASSLLDRVGYGYTF
TRBV7-3	NA	many	TRBJ1-2	TGTGCCAGCAGCTTAACGGGATCTAACTATGGCTACACCTTC	CASSLTGSNYGYTF
TRBV7-8	NA	many	TRBJ2-1	TGTGCCAGCAGCTTAGACCCCTTAGGACAGTTCTTC	CASSLDPLGQFF
TRBV19	NA	many	TRBJ2-5	TGTGCCAGTAGAGTGCGGGCGGGGGAGACCCAGTACTTC	CASRVRAGETQYF
TRBV20-1	NA	few	TRBJ2-7	TGCAGTGCTAGAGATGCCGTGGGGGAGCTGGCGTACGAGCAGTACTTC	CSARDAVGELAYEQYF
TRBV7-8	TRBD1	many	TRBJ2-2	TGTGCCAGCAGCTTTCGACAGGGGCCGAACACCGGGGAGCTGTTTTTT	CASSFRQGPNTGELFF
TRBV5-1	TRBD2	many	TRBJ2-5	TGCGCCAGCAGACAGCTGACTAGCGGGGGACCCTTACAAGAGACCCAGTACTTC	CASRQLTSGGPLQETQYF
TRBV2	TRBD2	many	TRBJ2-3	TGTGCCAGCAGTGAATTGCGGGGGGATCGAGATACGCAGTATTTT	CASSELRGDRDTQYF
TRBV7-9	NA	NA	TRBJ1-2	TGTGCCAGCAGTTTACCCTCTCCCGGCAGCGAGGGCTACTATGGCTACACCTTC	CASSLPSPGSEGYYGYTF
TRBV7-9	NA	many	TRBJ2-5	TGTGCCAGCAGCCGATCTGGTCAAGAGACCCAGTACTTC	CASSRSGQETQYF
TRBV7-8	NA	few	TRBJ2-7	TGTGCCAGCAGCGCAGTGTGGGCCTTATCTCGCTCCTACGAGCAGTACTTC	CASSAVWALSRSYEQYF
TRBV5-1	TRBD2	NA	TRBJ2-5	TGCGCCAGCAGCCCGAGCGGGGAAGAGACCCAGTACTTC	CASSPSGEETQYF
TRBV2	TRBD1	NA	TRBJ2-1	TGTGCCAGCAGTACCGGGACAGGGTATCTGTTCTTC	CASSTGTGYLFF
TRBV7-9	TRBD1	NA	TRBJ2-7	TGTGCCAGCAGCCCCGGGACAGGGGTCACCCCCGAGCAGTACTTC	CASSPGTGVTPEQYF
TRBV29-1	TRBD1	few	TRBJ1-1	TGCAGCGCCGCCACAGGGGTAGGGACTGAAGCTTTCTTT	CSAATGVGTEAFF
TRBV7-6	NA	many	TRBJ2-5	TGTGCCAGCAGCCAACGATCTTTGAGGGGTCTCCAAGAGACCCAGTACTTC	CASSQRSLRGLQETQYF
TRBV28	NA	few	TRBJ1-5	TGTGCCAGCTCCACCTATGGGACCTTCAAAACTAATCAGCCCCAGCATTTT	CASSTYGTFKTNQPQHF
TRBV6-2/TRBV6-3	NA	many	TRBJ2-2	TGTGCCAGCAGCTCTGAACAGGGGAACACCGGGGAGCTGTTTTTT	CASSSEQGNTGELFF
TRBV3-1	NA	many	TRBJ1-2	TGTGCCAGCAGCCAAGATGAGGTTAACTATGGCTACACCTTC	CASSQDEVNYGYTF
TRBV7-2	NA	many	TRBJ1-1	TGTGCCAGCAGCTTTTCGAGTCTGAACACTGAAGCTTTCTTT	CASSFSSLNTEAFF
TRBV9	NA	NA	TRBJ1-1	TGTGCCAGCAGCGTAGGGGGGTTGACTGAAGCTTTCTTT	CASSVGGLTEAFF
TRBV7-7	NA	many	TRBJ2-2	TGTGCTAGCAGCGTATCCTGGAGGACCGGGGAGCTGTTTTTT	CASSVSWRTGELFF
TRBV4-2	NA	many	TRBJ2-1	TGTGCCAGCAGCCAAGATAGGACTGAGCAGTTCTTC	CASSQDRTEQFF
TRBV5-1	NA	many	TRBJ2-5	TGCGCCAGCAGAGGGGGTTTGGAGACCCAGTACTTC	CASRGGLETQYF
TRBV6-2/TRBV6-3	NA	many	TRBJ2-6	TGTGCCACCCGGACCCCCTACTCTGGGGCCAACGTCCTGACTTTC	CATRTPYSGANVLTF
TRBV11-2	TRBD1	few	TRBJ1-1	TGTGCCAGCAGCTTAGGCCAGGGGGCAATCGGTCGCACTGAAGCTTTCTTT	CASSLGQGAIGRTEAFF
TRBV7-6	TRBD2	many	TRBJ2-1	TGTGCCAGCAGCCCAGGACTAGCGGAGAGCTCCTACAATGAGCAGTTCTTC	CASSPGLAESSYNEQFF
TRBV7-8	TRBD1	many	TRBJ2-2	TGTGCCAGCAGTCCACGGACAGGGGCGAACACCGGGGAGCTGTTTTTT	CASSPRTGANTGELFF
TRBV6-2/TRBV6-3	NA	few	TRBJ1-4	TGTGCCAGCAGCCAGATGCAGGGAGGGAAACTGTTTTTT	CASSQMQGGKLFF
TRBV27	TRBD1	few	TRBJ1-1	TGTGCCAGCAGACGTCAGGGGGCCATGAACACTGAAGCTTTCTTT	CASRRQGAMNTEAFF
TRBV7-2	TRBD2	many	TRBJ2-5	TGTGCCAGCAGCTTGTGGACTAGCGGGGGTGGAGAGACCCAGTACTTC	CASSLWTSGGGETQYF
TRBV6-2/TRBV6-3	NA	NA	TRBJ2-7	TGTGCCAACAGTTACCCTACCTACGAGCAGTACTTC	CANSYPTYEQYF
TRBV25-1	NA	few	TRBJ1-2	TGTGCCAGCAGTGAATATAGGGCAATAGGGCCTTATGGCTACACCTTC	CASSEYRAIGPYGYTF
TRBV7-8	NA	many	TRBJ2-1	TGTGCCAGCAGTTCCGCTCATGGGACTTTGGGTCTCAATGAGCAGTTCTTC	CASSSAHGTLGLNEQFF
TRBV7-8	NA	many	TRBJ2-7	TGTGCCAGCAGCTTCATCGTTAGCCGGGTGAGCTCCTACGAGCAGTACTTC	CASSFIVSRVSSYEQYF
TRBV2	NA	NA	TRBJ2-5	TGTGCCAGCAGTGAAGACGGAAGGGGAATAGAGACCCAGTACTTC	CASSEDGRGIETQYF
TRBV6-2/TRBV6-3	NA	few	TRBJ2-3	TGTGCCAGCAGTTACAAGCGTCAAGATACGCAGTATTTT	CASSYKRQDTQYF
TRBV9	NA	NA	TRBJ1-2	TGTGCCAGCAGCCCCCGGGGGGAAACTAACTATGTCTACACCTTC	CASSPRGETNYVYTF
TRBV19	NA	many	TRBJ1-1	TGTGCCAGTAGAGTGGCCCGGGGCCCTATGAACACTGAAGCTTTCTTT	CASRVARGPMNTEAFF
TRBV7-2	TRBD2	many	TRBJ2-5	TGTGCCAGCAGCTCACTTCTGGGAGTAGCGGGGGGGGAGACCCAGTACTTC	CASSSLLGVAGGETQYF